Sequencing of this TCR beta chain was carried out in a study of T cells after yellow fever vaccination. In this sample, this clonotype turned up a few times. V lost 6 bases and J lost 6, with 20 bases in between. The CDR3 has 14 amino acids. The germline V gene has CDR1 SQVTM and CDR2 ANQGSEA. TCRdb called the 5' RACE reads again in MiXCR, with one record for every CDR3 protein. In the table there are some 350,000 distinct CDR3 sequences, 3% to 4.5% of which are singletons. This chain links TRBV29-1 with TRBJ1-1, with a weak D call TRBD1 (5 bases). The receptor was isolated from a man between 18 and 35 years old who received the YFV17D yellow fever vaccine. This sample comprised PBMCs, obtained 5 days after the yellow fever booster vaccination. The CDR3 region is CSVGRDSRGAEAFF. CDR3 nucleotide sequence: TGCAGCGTGGGCCGGGACTCCCGAGGGGCTGAAGCTTTCTTT.